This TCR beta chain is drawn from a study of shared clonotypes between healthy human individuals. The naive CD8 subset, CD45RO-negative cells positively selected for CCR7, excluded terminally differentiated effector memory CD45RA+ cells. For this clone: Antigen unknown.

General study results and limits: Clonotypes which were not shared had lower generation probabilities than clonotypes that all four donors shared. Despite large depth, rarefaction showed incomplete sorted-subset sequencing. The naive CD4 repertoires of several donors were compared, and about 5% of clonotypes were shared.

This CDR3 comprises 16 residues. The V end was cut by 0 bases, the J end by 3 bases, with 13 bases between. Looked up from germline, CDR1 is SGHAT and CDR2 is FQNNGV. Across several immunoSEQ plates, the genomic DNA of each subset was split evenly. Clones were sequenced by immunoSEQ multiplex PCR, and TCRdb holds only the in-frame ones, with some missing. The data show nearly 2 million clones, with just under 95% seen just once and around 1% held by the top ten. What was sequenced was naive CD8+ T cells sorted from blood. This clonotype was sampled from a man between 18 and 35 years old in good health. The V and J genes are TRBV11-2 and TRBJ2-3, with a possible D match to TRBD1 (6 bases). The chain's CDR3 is CASSLDYGQGTDTQYF. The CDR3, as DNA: TGTGCCAGCAGCTTAGATTATGGGCAGGGGACAGATACGCAGTATTTT. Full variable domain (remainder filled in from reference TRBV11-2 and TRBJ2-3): EAGVAQSPRYKIIEKRQSVAFWCNPISGHATLYWYQQILGQGPKLLIQFQNNGVVDDSQLPKDRFSAERLKGVDSTLKIQPAKLEDSAVYLCASSLDYGQGTDTQYFGPGTRLTVL.